This passage covers 10 T cell receptor beta chains from one sample sequenced in a study of T cell clones after liver transplantation. Sequencing used immunoSEQ multiplex PCR; TCRdb keeps in-frame clones, though not all of them. This sample has some 80,000 clones, with roughly 80% found just once. The specimen comprised CD4+ T cells from blood, sampled 45 to 47 months after liver transplant. Receptors originate from a human patient who received a liver transplant. Some T cells may be the graft donor's.

This rearrangement joins TRBV10-1 to TRBJ2-7; 13 bases align to TRBD2. In germline, CDR1 is WNHNN, CDR2 SYGVQD (reference sequence). The CDR3 runs 18 residues. J gave up 4 bases and V 5 bases, and 14 bases lay outside the gene matches. DNA for the CDR3: TGCGCCAGCAGTCAGCGAACCGGGACTAGCGGGAAGGAGTACGAGCAGTACTTC. Residues: CASSQRTGTSGKEYEQYF.

Only one count was recorded for this clone. The J gene is TRBJ2-1, the V gene TRBV7-2, with TRBD2 identical over 7 bases. The CDR3 covers 14 residues. Germline V gives CDR1 SGHTA, CDR2 FQGNSA. Trimming at V came to 2 bases and at J to 10 bases, leaving 8 bases not matched to a gene. In nucleotides, the CDR3 is TGTGCCAGCAGCTTACGAGCGGGATCGGGGGAGCAGTTCTTC. Residues: CASSLRAGSGEQFF.

The chain uses TRBV28 and TRBJ2-1; TRBD2 matches at 7 bases. The CDR3 is 14 residues long. After removal of 6 bases from V and 7 bases from J, the junction contained 9 bases not matched to a gene. Germline V gene sequence: CDR1 MDHEN, CDR2 SYDVKM. DNA of the CDR3: TGTGCCAGCAGCAGACTCGGGACTACTAATGAGCAGTTCTTC. Encoded protein: CASSRLGTTNEQFF.

This clone has just one count. This chain links TRBV5-5 with TRBJ2-5, with 15 bases that match TRBD2. Trimming at V came to 4 bases and at J to 2 bases, leaving 6 bases not matched to a gene. Germline CDR1 is SGHKS and CDR2 is YYEKEE (reference sequence). This CDR3 is built from 17 residues. CDR3 region: CASSTGLAGGQQETQYF. CDR3 bases: TGTGCCAGCAGCACGGGACTAGCGGGAGGACAACAAGAGACCCAGTACTTC.

The V and J genes are TRBV19 and TRBJ1-1; D is ambiguous. This CDR3 has 14 residues. Per germline, CDR1 LNHDA and CDR2 SQIVND (reference sequence). Trimming shortened V by 9 bases and J by 3 bases, and 17 bases separated the two germline ends. The CDR3 loop reads CASVNGEGDTEAFF. Written as DNA, the CDR3 is TGTGCCAGCGTAAACGGGGAGGGAGACACTGAAGCTTTCTTT.

V gene TRBV5-6 combines with J gene TRBJ2-1; TRBD1 or TRBD2 may be the D gene (5 bases each). The V gene lost 2 bases and the J gene lost 4 bases, with 16 bases spanning the gap. Germline values: CDR1 SGHDT, CDR2 YYEEEE. The CDR3 spans 16 residues. The CDR3 is CASSFPGTPDYNEQFF. The CDR3 DNA follows: TGTGCCAGCAGCTTCCCCGGGACCCCCGATTACAATGAGCAGTTCTTC. Based on the CDR3 plus reference TRBV5-6 and TRBJ2-1, the full variable domain is DAGVTQSPTHLIKTRGQQVTLRCSPKSGHDTVSWYQQALGQGPQFIFQYYEEEERQRGNFPDRFSGHQFPNYSSELNVNALLLGDSALYLCASSFPGTPDYNEQFFGPGTRLTVL.

In DNA, the CDR3 is TGTGCCAGCGGGACTAGCGGGCTTTACAATGAGCAGTTCTTC. It codes for CASGTSGLYNEQFF. V and J are TRBV28 and TRBJ2-1, with 12 nucleotides matching TRBD2. The CDR3 runs 14 residues. Germline CDR1 MDHEN, CDR2 SYDVKM. J was trimmed by 4 bases and V by 8 bases; bases with no gene match: 3.

The rearrangement uses TRBV11-2 and TRBJ1-4; TRBD1 might be the D (5 bases). Germline V gives CDR1 SGHAT, CDR2 FQNNGV. Trimming removed 1 base at V and 7 bases at J, with 10 bases between. The CDR3 consists of 14 residues. CDR3 in DNA: TGTGCCAGCAGCTTAGGGGGGAGAGTTGAAAAACTGTTTTTT. It yields the protein CASSLGGRVEKLFF.

The chain employs TRBV9 and TRBJ2-6; D is uncertain. Germline CDR1 and CDR2: SGDLS and YYNGEE. The CDR3 contains 14 residues. V lost 3 bases and J 0 bases, leaving 4 bases between the germline ends. The CDR3 bases are TGTGCCAGCAGCGCGTACTCTGGGGCCAACGTCCTGACTTTC. Translating it yields CASSAYSGANVLTF.

The table lists this clone with a few counts. V and J are TRBV27 and TRBJ2-7, with D tentatively TRBD1 or TRBD2 (6 bases each). The germline gives CDR1 MNHEY, CDR2 SMNVEV (reference sequence). V lost 5 bases to trimming and J lost 6 bases, with 23 bases between them. There are 16 residues in the CDR3. The CDR3: CASSPIRGDLRGEQYF. In DNA form, the CDR3 reads TGTGCCAGCAGTCCTATAAGGGGGGACCTCCGGGGCGAGCAGTACTTC.